This note documents a single T cell receptor (beta chain) sequence. The antigen this receptor binds is unknown. One base away there is no much larger clone; base qualities are not given. These data are taken from a study of response to subunit inactivated influenza vaccine (dated by TCRdb to the late 2010s). With respect to the entire study: The study used deep quantitative T cell receptor repertoire profiling to track responses to a trivalent subunit inactivated influenza vaccine.

Paper-wide results and their limitations: It was suggested by the authors that each seasonal influenza vaccination may recruit only a limited number of new T cells.

The protocol used for the library was RT-PCR. Data came from an Illumina HiSeq 2500. The public reads were run again by TCRdb, first through fastp at Q25 and then through MiXCR, and only productive beta chains were kept. Merged by CDR3 protein, the rows form single entries marked with the most common genes and DNA. Recorded for this sample are under 750,000 distinct CDR3 sequences; approximately 10% of them occurred a single time. About 10% of the sample is taken by the ten largest. The trim is 3 bases for V and 4 bases for J, with a gap of 16 bases between the germline ends. The CDR3 runs 15 residues from the cysteine to the phenylalanine. The retained sequence is limited to the CDR3, 45 bases, with the frame set at the first base. CDR1 is given as SGDLS and CDR2 as YYNGEE, both from the germline V gene.

Here the chain combines TRBV9 and TRBJ2-5; TRBD2 might be the D gene, on 6 matching bases. The material sequenced was PBMCs from blood, taken on the day of vaccination. This sequence originates from a man aged 45 to 65 who received an inactivated influenza vaccine. Donor details come from another sample of the same person, matched by shared clones. The bases are TGTGCCAGCAGCGAAATGTCCGGGAGAGGAGAGACCCAGTACTTC. The resulting protein is CASSEMSGRGETQYF.